Listed here are 22 T cell receptor beta chains from one sample, sequenced in a study of siplizumab effects on memory and regulatory T cells. The protocol was immunoSEQ multiplex PCR, while the TCRdb copy is restricted to in-frame clones and leaves out a portion. The sample comprises some 96,000 clones, about 94% of which are singletons, and 1% to 1.5% rests with the top ten. The sample taken for sequencing was non-Treg CD4+ T cells sorted from blood. The receptors shown here come from a human donor in good health.

The chain has TRBV6-5 and TRBJ1-2; D unresolved. CDR1 and CDR2 from the germline V gene are MNHEY and SVGAGI. V lost 1 base and J 4 bases, leaving 10 bases between the germline ends. This CDR3 is 14 amino acids long. CDR3 amino acids: CASSYLQTIYGYTF. The CDR3 DNA reads as TGTGCCAGCAGTTACTTGCAGACTATCTATGGCTACACCTTC.

The rearrangement uses TRBV19 and TRBJ1-2; TRBD1 matches at 8 bases. Germline V CDR1 and CDR2: LNHDA, SQIVND (reference sequence). V dropped 3 bases and J dropped 7; count of bases not matched to a gene: 7. The CDR3 consists of 14 residues. The CDR3 DNA is TGTGCCAGTAGTATCGACAGGGGAAGCGGTGGCTACACCTTC. The encoded protein is CASSIDRGSGGYTF.

The chain carries TRBV5-1 and TRBJ1-2; D possibly corresponds to TRBD1 (5 bases). Germline values: CDR1 SGHRS, CDR2 YFSETQ. Trimming shortened V by 4 bases and J by 7 bases, and 14 bases separated the two germline ends. The CDR3 length is 13 residues. The DNA for the CDR3 is TGCGCCAGCAGCGTCGAGGGGCATTCTGGCTACACCTTC. Translation gives CASSVEGHSGYTF.

This clone was picked up one time. This sequence joins TRBV15 and TRBJ1-5; D possibly corresponds to TRBD1 (6 bases). The CDR3 runs to 20 residues. Per the germline V gene, CDR1 is LNHNV and CDR2 is YYDKDF (reference sequence). Trimming shortened V by 2 bases and J by 0 bases, and 23 bases separated the two germline ends. In nucleotides, the CDR3 is TGTGCCACCAGCAGACCACGGGACAAAGCTTTACTCTATAGCAATCAGCCCCAGCATTTT. Residues: CATSRPRDKALLYSNQPQHF.

The V gene is TRBV5-1, the J gene TRBJ1-4, with D maybe TRBD1 (5 bases). Germline lookup yields CDR1 SGHRS and CDR2 YFSETQ. The length of the CDR3 is 14 residues. V was trimmed by 4 bases and J by 5 bases, leaving 12 bases between them. CDR3 coding DNA: TGCGCCAGCAGCCAGGGACGGATGAATGAAAAACTGTTTTTT. Residues: CASSQGRMNEKLFF.

V usage is TRBV5-4 and J usage is TRBJ1-2; TRBD1 might be the D (5 bases). The ends were cut back, 4 bases at V and 2 bases at J, with 21 bases in the middle. The CDR3 contains 17 residues. Germline V CDR1 and CDR2: SGHNT, YYREEE (reference sequence). CDR3 loop: CASSMPGTRTRNYGYTF. CDR3 bases: TGTGCCAGCAGCATGCCCGGGACCCGGACGCGGAACTATGGCTACACCTTC.

The chain employs TRBV5-4 and TRBJ1-1; 7 nucleotides align to TRBD1. This CDR3 is built from 14 residues. Germline V gene sequence: CDR1 SGHNT, CDR2 YYREEE (reference sequence). V gave up 4 bases and J gave up 6 bases; unmatched junction bases: 9. This chain's CDR3 is CASSPTGAGAEAFF. CDR3 nucleotide sequence: TGTGCCAGCAGCCCCACAGGGGCCGGGGCTGAAGCTTTCTTT. Filled out from reference TRBV5-4 and TRBJ1-1, the complete variable domain reads ETGVTQSPTHLIKTRGQQVTLRCSSQSGHNTVSWYQQALGQGPQFIFQYYREEENGRGNFPPRFSGLQFPNYSSELNVNALELDDSALYLCASSPTGAGAEAFFGQGTRLTVV.

The rearrangement uses TRBV5-1 and TRBJ1-2, with 9 bases lining up with TRBD1. V trimming: 4 bases; J trimming: 8 bases; junction bases outside the gene matches: 6. CDR1 is SGHRS, CDR2 YFSETQ, per germline. The CDR3 is made up of 13 amino acids. The CDR3 nucleotides are TGCGCCAGCAGCAGGGGACAGGGTGTGGGCTACACCTTC. It specifies CASSRGQGVGYTF. Supplemented by reference TRBV5-1 and TRBJ1-2, the full variable domain reads KAGVTQTPRYLIKTRGQQVTLSCSPISGHRSVSWYQQTPGQGLQFLFEYFSETQRNKGNFPGRFSGRQFSNSRSEMNVSTLELGDSALYLCASSRGQGVGYTFGSGTRLTVV.

The chain couples TRBV5-1 to TRBJ2-1; D not certain. CDR3 length equals 15 residues. Germline V gene data show CDR1 as SGHRS and CDR2 as YFSETQ. Trimming cost V 3 bases and J 0 bases, with 10 bases left between them. The CDR3 sequence is CASSSIGSSYNEQFF. In DNA, the CDR3 is TGCGCCAGCAGCTCGATCGGGTCCTCCTACAATGAGCAGTTCTTC.

The chain joins TRBV5-1 to TRBJ1-5, with 7 bases lining up with TRBD1. CDR1 is SGHRS, CDR2 YFSETQ, per germline. Germline trimming cut 0 bases from V and 6 bases from J; bases unmatched to any gene: 9. CDR3 length: 16 residues. The CDR3 coding sequence is TGCGCCAGCAGCTTGGCCGGTTCGGCAGGGGGTCAGCCCCAGCATTTT. It is translated as CASSLAGSAGGQPQHF. Using reference TRBV5-1 and TRBJ1-5 for the parts outside the CDR3, the full variable domain is KAGVTQTPRYLIKTRGQQVTLSCSPISGHRSVSWYQQTPGQGLQFLFEYFSETQRNKGNFPGRFSGRQFSNSRSEMNVSTLELGDSALYLCASSLAGSAGGQPQHFGDGTRLSIL.

Concerning this clone itself: The junction shows a germline mismatch at one end, possibly a read error. The sample holds other DNA sequences that translate to the same CDR3. The V gene is TRBV19, the J gene TRBJ2-5; 13 nucleotides match TRBD2. The germline V gene has CDR1 LNHDA and CDR2 SQIVND (reference sequence). This CDR3 has 16 amino acids. The CDR3, as DNA: TGTGCCAGTAGTATAGGTGGACTAGCGGGAGCCGAGACCCAATACTTC. This translates into CASSIGGLAGAETQYF. Together with reference TRBV19 and TRBJ2-5, the CDR3 gives the full variable domain: DGGITQSPKYLFRKEGQNVTLSCEQNLNHDAMYWYRQDPGQGLRLIYYSQIVNDFQKGDIAEGYSVSREKKESFPLTVTSAQKNPTAFYLCASSIGGLAGAETQYFGPGTRLLVL.

As regards this clone: This same CDR3 is encoded by further DNA sequences in the sample. The gene calls are TRBV5-1 and TRBJ1-5; no clear D. V was pared by 0 bases and J by 1 base, with 5 bases between. Per the germline V gene, CDR1 is SGHRS and CDR2 is YFSETQ. The CDR3 runs 14 residues. The CDR3 loop is CASSLGASNQPQHF. The CDR3, as DNA: TGCGCCAGCAGCTTGGGGGCGAGCAATCAGCCCCAGCATTTT.

V and J are TRBV4-1 and TRBJ2-3, with 8 nucleotides matching TRBD1. CDR1 MGHRA and CDR2 YSYEKL come from the germline V gene. Germline trimming cut 2 bases from V and 2 bases from J; bases unmatched to any gene: 3. This CDR3 contains 15 residues. The CDR3 DNA reads TGCGCCAGCAGCCAACCGGACAGGGACACAGATACGCAGTATTTT. Encoded protein: CASSQPDRDTDTQYF.

The V gene is TRBV12-5, the J gene TRBJ2-5; possible D gene TRBD2, 5 bases. CDR1 is LGHNT, CDR2 FRNRAP, per germline. V lost 5 bases and J lost 4, with 11 bases in between. The CDR3 loop spans 13 amino acids. The CDR3: CASGPRTLETQYF. The CDR3 DNA reads TGTGCTAGTGGTCCACGGACTTTAGAGACCCAGTACTTC.

The chain is built from TRBV19 and TRBJ2-5; TRBD1 aligns across 8 bases. J lost 5 bases, V lost 4 bases, and 6 bases had no gene match. Germline CDR1 reads LNHDA; CDR2 reads SQIVND (reference sequence). The CDR3 is 14 residues long. The CDR3 loop reads CASSTRTGSETQYF. The DNA for the CDR3 is TGTGCCAGTAGTACACGGACAGGGTCGGAGACCCAGTACTTC.

V usage is TRBV4-1 and J usage is TRBJ2-2, with D hard to call. The ends were cut back, 1 base at V and 5 bases at J, with 11 bases in the middle. Germline V gene data show CDR1 as MGHRA and CDR2 as YSYEKL. The CDR3 has 15 amino acids. Here the CDR3 reads CASSQGNLKTGELFF. DNA for the CDR3: TGCGCCAGCAGCCAAGGCAACTTGAAGACCGGGGAGCTGTTTTTT.

The chain couples TRBV7-3 to TRBJ2-7; D might be TRBD1 or TRBD2, each matching 5 bases. The CDR3 is 14 amino acids. The V end was cut by 2 bases, the J end by 3 bases, with 11 bases between. Looked up from germline, CDR1 is SGHTA and CDR2 is FQGTGA. The CDR3 loop reads CASSLGGRDYEQYF. The CDR3 DNA reads as TGTGCCAGCAGCTTAGGGGGACGGGACTACGAGCAGTACTTC.

This chain connects TRBV29-1 to TRBJ2-1; 10 bases map to TRBD2. Germline V gene data show CDR1 as SQVTM and CDR2 as ANQGSEA. V trimming: 5 bases; J trimming: 7 bases; junction bases outside the gene matches: 2. This CDR3 is 12 amino acids long. The CDR3, as DNA: TGCAGCGTTACTAGCGGGGCGAATGAGCAGTTCTTC. This translates into CSVTSGANEQFF.

V and J are TRBV6-5 and TRBJ2-2, with a possible D match to TRBD1 (6 bases). Germline V gives CDR1 MNHEY, CDR2 SVGAGI. V shed 4 bases and J shed 1 base, with 13 bases lying between them. This CDR3 has 16 amino acids. CDR3 sequence reads: CASSSPAGENTGELFF. In nucleotides, the CDR3 is TGTGCCAGCAGTTCCCCGGCAGGGGAGAACACCGGGGAGCTGTTTTTT.

The rearrangement joins TRBV19 to TRBJ1-5; D is perhaps TRBD1 (6 bases). This CDR3 contains 15 residues. Trimming shortened V by 6 bases and J by 1 base, and 13 bases separated the two germline ends. The germline CDR1 and CDR2 sequences are LNHDA and SQIVND (reference sequence). CDR3 protein: CASSTDRPSNQPQHF. The CDR3 DNA follows: TGTGCCAGTAGCACCGACAGGCCGAGCAATCAGCCCCAGCATTTT.

The V gene is TRBV5-4, the J gene TRBJ2-7; 9 nucleotides agree with TRBD1. The CDR3 has 16 residues. V was pared by 5 bases and J by 2 bases, with 11 bases of the junction left unmatched. Germline-derived CDR1 and CDR2 are SGHNT and YYREEE (reference sequence). The CDR3 reads CASSPTKDRGPYEQYF. The CDR3 region has the DNA TGTGCCAGCAGTCCCACTAAGGACAGGGGTCCCTACGAGCAGTACTTC.

V and J are TRBV5-4 and TRBJ1-3; 12 bases match TRBD1. Losses at the gene ends were 4 bases for V and 0 bases for J; bases not matched to a gene: 2. Germline V gives CDR1 SGHNT, CDR2 YYREEE (reference sequence). CDR3 length equals 16 residues. In DNA form, the CDR3 reads TGTGCCAGCAGCGTGGGACAGGGGGCCTCTGGAAACACCATATATTTT. It codes for CASSVGQGASGNTIYF.